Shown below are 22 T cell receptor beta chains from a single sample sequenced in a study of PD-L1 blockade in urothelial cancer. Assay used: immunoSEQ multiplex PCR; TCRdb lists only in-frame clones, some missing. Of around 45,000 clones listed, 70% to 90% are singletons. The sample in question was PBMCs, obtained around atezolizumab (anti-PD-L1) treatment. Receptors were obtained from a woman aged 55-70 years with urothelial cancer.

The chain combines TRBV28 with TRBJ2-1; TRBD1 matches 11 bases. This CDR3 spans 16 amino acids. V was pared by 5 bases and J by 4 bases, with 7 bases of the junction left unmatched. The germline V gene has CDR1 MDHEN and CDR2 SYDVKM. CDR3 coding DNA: TGTGCCAGCAGTCTCCTGGGACAGGGGGGGTACAATGAGCAGTTCTTC. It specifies CASSLLGQGGYNEQFF.

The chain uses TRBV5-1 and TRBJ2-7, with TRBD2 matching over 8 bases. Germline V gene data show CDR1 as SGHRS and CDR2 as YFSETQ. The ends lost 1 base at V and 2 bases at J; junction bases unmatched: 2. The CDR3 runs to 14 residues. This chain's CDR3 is CASSLTSGTYEQYF. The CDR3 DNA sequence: TGCGCCAGCAGCTTGACTAGCGGTACCTACGAGCAGTACTTC. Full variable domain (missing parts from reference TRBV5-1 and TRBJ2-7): KAGVTQTPRYLIKTRGQQVTLSCSPISGHRSVSWYQQTPGQGLQFLFEYFSETQRNKGNFPGRFSGRQFSNSRSEMNVSTLELGDSALYLCASSLTSGTYEQYFGPGTRLTVT.

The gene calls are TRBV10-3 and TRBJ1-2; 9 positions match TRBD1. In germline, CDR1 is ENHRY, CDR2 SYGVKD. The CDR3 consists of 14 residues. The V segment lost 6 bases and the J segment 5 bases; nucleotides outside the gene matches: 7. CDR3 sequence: CAISRDRVPYGYTF. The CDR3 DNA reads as TGTGCCATCAGCCGGGACAGGGTACCTTATGGCTACACCTTC.

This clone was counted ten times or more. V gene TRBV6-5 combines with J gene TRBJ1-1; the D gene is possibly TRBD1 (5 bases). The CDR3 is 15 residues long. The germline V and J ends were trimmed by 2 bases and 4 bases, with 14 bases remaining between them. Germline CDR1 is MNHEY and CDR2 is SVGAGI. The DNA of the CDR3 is TGTGCCAGCAGTTACAACCCCGGGGGGGGCACTGAAGCTTTCTTT. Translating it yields CASSYNPGGGTEAFF.

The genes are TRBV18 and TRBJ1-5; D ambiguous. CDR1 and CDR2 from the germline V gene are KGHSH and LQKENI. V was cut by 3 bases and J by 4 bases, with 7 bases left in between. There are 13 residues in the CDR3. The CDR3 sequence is CASSPGGNQPQHF. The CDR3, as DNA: TGTGCCAGCTCACCTGGAGGGAATCAGCCCCAGCATTTT. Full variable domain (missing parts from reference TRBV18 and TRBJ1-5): NAGVMQNPRHLVRRRGQEARLRCSPMKGHSHVYWYRQLPEEGLKFMVYLQKENIIDESGMPKERFSAEFPKEGPSILRIQQVVRGDSAAYFCASSPGGNQPQHFGDGTRLSIL.

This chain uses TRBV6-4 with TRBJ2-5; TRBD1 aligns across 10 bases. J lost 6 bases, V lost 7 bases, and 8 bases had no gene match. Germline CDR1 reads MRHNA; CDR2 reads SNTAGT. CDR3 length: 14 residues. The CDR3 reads CASTTTGGEKTQYF. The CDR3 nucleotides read TGTGCCAGCACCACGACAGGGGGCGAAAAGACCCAGTACTTC.

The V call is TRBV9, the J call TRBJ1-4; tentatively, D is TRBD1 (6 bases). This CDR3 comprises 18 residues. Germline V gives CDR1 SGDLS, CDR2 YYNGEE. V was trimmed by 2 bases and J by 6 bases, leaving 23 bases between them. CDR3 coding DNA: TGTGCCAGCAGCGTTAGGGGCGAACAGGGACCGTGGGATGAAAAACTGTTTTTT. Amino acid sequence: CASSVRGEQGPWDEKLFF.

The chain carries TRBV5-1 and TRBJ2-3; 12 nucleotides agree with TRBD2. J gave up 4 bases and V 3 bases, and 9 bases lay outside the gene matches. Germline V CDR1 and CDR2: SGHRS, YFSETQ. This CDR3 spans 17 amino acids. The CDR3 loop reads CASSSTLAGGLADTQYF. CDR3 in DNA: TGCGCCAGCAGCTCCACTCTAGCGGGGGGGCTCGCAGATACGCAGTATTTT. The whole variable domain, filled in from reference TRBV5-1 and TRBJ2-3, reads KAGVTQTPRYLIKTRGQQVTLSCSPISGHRSVSWYQQTPGQGLQFLFEYFSETQRNKGNFPGRFSGRQFSNSRSEMNVSTLELGDSALYLCASSSTLAGGLADTQYFGPGTRLTVL.

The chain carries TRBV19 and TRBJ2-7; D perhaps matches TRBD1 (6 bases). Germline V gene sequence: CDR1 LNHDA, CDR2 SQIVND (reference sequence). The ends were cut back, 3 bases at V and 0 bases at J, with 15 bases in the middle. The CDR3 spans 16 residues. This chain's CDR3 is CASSIPGQLSSYEQYF. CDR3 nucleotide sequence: TGTGCCAGTAGTATCCCCGGACAGCTGAGCTCCTACGAGCAGTACTTC.

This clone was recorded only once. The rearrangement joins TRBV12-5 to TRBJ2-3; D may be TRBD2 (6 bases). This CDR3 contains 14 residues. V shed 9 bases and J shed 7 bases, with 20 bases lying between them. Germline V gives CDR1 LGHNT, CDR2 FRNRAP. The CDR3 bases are TGTGCTAGCTCTGGTGCGGGGCGAACGAATACGCAGTATTTT. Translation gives CASSGAGRTNTQYF.

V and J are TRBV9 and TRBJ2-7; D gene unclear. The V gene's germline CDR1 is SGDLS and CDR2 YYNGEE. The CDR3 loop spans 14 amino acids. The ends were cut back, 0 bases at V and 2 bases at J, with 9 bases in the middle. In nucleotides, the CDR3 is TGTGCCAGCAGCGTAGAACCAGGCACCTACGAGCAGTACTTC. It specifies CASSVEPGTYEQYF.

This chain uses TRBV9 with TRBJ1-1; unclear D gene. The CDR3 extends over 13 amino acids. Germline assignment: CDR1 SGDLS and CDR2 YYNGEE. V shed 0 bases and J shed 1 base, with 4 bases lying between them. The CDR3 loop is CASSVAGNTEAFF. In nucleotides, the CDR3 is TGTGCCAGCAGCGTAGCAGGGAACACTGAAGCTTTCTTT.

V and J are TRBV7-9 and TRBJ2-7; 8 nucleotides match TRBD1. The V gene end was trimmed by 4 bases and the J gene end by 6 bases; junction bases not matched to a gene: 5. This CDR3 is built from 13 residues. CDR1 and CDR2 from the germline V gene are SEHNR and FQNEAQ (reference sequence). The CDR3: CASSSGTGPEQYF. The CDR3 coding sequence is TGTGCCAGCAGCTCGGGGACAGGCCCCGAGCAGTACTTC.

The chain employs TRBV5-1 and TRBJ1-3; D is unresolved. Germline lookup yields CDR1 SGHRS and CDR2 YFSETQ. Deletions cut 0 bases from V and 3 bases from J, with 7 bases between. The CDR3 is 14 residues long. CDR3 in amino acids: CASSLGGFGNTIYF. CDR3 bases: TGCGCCAGCAGCTTGGGAGGGTTTGGAAACACCATATATTTT.

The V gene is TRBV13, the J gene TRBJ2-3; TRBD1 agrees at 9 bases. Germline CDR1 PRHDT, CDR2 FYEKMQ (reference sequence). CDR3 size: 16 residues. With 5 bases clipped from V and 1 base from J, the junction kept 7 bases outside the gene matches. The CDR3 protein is CASSPQGARGTDTQYF. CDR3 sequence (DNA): TGTGCCAGCAGCCCACAGGGGGCGAGGGGCACAGATACGCAGTATTTT.

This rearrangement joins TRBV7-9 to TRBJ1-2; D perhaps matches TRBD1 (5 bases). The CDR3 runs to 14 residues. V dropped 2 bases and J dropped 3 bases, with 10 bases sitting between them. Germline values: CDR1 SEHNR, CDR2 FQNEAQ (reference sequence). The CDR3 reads CASSLKPQDYGYTF. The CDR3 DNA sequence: TGTGCCAGCAGCTTAAAACCACAGGACTATGGCTACACCTTC.

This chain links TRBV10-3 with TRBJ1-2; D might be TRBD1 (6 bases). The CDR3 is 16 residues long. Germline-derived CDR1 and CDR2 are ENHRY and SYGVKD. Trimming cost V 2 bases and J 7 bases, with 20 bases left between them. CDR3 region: CAISEGRTGGAGGYTF. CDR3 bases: TGTGCCATCAGTGAGGGCCGGACGGGGGGGGCCGGTGGCTACACCTTC.

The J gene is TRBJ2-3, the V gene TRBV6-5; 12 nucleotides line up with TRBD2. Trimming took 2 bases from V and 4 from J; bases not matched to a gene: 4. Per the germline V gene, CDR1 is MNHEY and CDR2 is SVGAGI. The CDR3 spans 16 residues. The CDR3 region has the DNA TGTGCCAGCAGTTACCCCGGACTAGCGGGATCAGATACGCAGTATTTT. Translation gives CASSYPGLAGSDTQYF.

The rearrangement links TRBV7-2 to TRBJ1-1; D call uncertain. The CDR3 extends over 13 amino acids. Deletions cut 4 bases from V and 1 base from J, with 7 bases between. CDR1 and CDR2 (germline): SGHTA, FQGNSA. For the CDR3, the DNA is TGTGCCAGCAGCTCTAGCCCGAACACTGAAGCTTTCTTT. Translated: CASSSSPNTEAFF.

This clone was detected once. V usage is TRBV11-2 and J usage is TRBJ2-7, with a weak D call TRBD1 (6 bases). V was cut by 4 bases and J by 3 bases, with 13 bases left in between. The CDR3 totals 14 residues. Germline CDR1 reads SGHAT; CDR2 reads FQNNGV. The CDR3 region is CASSWGTPLYEQYF. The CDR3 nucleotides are TGTGCCAGCAGCTGGGGGACACCTCTCTACGAGCAGTACTTC.

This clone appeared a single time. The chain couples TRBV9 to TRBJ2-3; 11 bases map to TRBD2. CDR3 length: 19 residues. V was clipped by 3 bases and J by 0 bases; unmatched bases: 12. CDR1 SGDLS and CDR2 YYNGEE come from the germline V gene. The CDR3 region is CASSEPIAGGPSSTDTQYF. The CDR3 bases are TGTGCCAGCAGCGAACCGATAGCGGGAGGGCCTTCTAGCACAGATACGCAGTATTTT.

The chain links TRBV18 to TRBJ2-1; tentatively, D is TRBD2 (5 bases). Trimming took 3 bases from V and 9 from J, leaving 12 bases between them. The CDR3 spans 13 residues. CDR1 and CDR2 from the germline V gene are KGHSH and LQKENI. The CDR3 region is CASSPRLAGEQFF. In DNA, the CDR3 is TGTGCCAGCTCACCGAGGCTAGCCGGTGAGCAGTTCTTC.